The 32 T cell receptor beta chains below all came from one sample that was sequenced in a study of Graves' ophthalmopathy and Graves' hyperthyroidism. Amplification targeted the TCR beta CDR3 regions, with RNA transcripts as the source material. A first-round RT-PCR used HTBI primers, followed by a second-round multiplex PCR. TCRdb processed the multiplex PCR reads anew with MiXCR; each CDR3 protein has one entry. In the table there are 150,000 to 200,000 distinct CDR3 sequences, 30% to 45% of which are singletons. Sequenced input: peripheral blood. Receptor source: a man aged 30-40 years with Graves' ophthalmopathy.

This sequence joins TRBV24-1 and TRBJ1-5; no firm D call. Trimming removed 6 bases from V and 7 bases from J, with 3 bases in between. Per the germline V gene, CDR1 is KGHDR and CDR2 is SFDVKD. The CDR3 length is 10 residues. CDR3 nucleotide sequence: TGTGCCACCAGTATCCAGCCCCAGCATTTT. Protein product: CATSIQPQHF.

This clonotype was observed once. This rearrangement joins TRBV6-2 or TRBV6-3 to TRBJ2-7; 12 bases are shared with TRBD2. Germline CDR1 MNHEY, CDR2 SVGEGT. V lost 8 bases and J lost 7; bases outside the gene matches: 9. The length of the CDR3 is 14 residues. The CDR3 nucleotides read TGTGCCAGCCGACTAGCGGGGGCCTCTGGGGAGCAGTACTTC. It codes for CASRLAGASGEQYF.

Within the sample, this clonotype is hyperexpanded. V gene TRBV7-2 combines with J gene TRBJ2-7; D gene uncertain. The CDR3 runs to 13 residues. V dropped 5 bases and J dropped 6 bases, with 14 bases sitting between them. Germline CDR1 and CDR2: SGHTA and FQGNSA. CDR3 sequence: CASSISSVAEQYF. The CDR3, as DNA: TGTGCCAGCAGCATCTCCTCCGTCGCCGAGCAGTACTTC.

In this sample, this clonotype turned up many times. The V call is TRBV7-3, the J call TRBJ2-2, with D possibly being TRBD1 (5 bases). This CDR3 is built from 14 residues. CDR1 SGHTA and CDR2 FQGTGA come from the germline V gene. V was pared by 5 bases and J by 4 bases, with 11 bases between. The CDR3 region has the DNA TGTGCCAGCAGCAAGACGGACACCACCGGGGAGCTGTTTTTT. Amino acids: CASSKTDTTGELFF.

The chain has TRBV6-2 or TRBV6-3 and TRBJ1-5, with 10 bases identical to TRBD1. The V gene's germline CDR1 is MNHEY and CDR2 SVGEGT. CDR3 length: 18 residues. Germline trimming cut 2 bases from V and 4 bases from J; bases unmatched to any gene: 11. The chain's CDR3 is CASSYTATGGAGNQPQHF. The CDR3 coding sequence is TGTGCCAGCAGTTACACAGCGACAGGGGGCGCGGGGAATCAGCCCCAGCATTTT.

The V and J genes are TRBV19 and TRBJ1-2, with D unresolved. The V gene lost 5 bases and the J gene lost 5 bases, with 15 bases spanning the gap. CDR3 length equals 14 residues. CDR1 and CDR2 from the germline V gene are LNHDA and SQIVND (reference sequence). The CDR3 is CASSSWGLAYGYTF. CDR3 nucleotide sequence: TGTGCCAGTAGTTCTTGGGGATTGGCGTATGGCTACACCTTC.

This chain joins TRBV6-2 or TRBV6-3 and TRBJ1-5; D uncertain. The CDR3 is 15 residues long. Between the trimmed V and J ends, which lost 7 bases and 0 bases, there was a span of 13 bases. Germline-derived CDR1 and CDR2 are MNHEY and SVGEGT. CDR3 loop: CASTGTTYSNQPQHF. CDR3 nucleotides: TGTGCCAGCACCGGAACAACTTATAGCAATCAGCCCCAGCATTTT.

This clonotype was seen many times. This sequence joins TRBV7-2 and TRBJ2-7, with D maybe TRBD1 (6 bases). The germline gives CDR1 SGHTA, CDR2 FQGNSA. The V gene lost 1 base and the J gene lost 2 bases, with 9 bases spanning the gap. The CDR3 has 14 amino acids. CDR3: CASSLGDIAYEQYF. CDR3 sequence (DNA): TGTGCCAGCAGCTTAGGGGACATAGCCTACGAGCAGTACTTC.

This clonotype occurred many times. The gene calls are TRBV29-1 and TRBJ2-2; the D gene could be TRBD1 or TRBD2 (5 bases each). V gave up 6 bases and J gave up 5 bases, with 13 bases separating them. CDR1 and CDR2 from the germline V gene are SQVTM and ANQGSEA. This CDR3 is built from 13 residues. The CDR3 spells CSVQGRRTGELFF. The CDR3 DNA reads TGCAGCGTCCAGGGACGTAGGACCGGGGAGCTGTTTTTT.

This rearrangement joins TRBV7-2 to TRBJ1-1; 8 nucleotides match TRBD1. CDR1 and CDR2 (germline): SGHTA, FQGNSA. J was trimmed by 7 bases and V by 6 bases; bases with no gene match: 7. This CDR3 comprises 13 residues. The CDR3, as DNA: TGTGCCAGCAGACAAACCGGGACAGGTGAAGCTTTCTTT. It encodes CASRQTGTGEAFF.

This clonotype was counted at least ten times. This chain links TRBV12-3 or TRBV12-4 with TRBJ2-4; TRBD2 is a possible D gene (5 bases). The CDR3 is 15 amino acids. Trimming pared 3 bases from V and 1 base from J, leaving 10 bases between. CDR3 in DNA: TGTGCCAGCAGTTTTCTAGCTGGGGCCAAAAACATTCAGTACTTC. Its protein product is CASSFLAGAKNIQYF.

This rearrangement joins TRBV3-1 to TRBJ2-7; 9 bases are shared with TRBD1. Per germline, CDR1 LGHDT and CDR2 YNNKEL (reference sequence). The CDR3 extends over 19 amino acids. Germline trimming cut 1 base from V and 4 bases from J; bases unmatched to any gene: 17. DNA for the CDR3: TGTGCCAGCAGCCAAGGAGGGTCTGGAGGGACAGGGCGAATTTACGAGCAGTACTTC. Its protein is CASSQGGSGGTGRIYEQYF.

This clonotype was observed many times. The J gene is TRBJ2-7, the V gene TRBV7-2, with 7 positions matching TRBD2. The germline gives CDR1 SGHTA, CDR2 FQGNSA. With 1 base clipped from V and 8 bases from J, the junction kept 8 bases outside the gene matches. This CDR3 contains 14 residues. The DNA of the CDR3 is TGTGCCAGCAGCTTAGTCGCGGGAGAATGGAAGCAGTACTTC. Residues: CASSLVAGEWKQYF.

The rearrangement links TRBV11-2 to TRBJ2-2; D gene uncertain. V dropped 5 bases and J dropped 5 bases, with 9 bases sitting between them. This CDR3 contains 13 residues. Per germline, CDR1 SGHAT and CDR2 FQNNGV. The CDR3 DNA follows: TGTGCCAGCAGCCCGACCCCGACCGGGGAGCTGTTTTTT. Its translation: CASSPTPTGELFF.

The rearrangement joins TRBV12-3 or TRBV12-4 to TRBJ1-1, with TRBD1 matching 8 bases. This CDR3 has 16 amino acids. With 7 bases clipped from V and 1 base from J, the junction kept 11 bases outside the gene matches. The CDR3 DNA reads TGTGCCAGCACCCCCGGTTCCGGGACAGGGAACACTGAAGCTTTCTTT. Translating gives CASTPGSGTGNTEAFF.

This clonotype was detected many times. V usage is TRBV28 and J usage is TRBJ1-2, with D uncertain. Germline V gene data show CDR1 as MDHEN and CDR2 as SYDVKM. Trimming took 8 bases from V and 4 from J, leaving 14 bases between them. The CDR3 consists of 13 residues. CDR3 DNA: TGTGCCAGCGGATCCGTGGCCATCTATGGCTACACCTTC. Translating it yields CASGSVAIYGYTF.

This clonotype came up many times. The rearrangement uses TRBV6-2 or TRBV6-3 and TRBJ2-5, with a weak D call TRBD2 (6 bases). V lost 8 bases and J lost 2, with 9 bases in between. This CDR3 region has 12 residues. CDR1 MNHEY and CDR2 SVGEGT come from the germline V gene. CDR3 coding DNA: TGTGCCAGCCGGACTATGCAAGAGACCCAGTACTTC. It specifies CASRTMQETQYF.

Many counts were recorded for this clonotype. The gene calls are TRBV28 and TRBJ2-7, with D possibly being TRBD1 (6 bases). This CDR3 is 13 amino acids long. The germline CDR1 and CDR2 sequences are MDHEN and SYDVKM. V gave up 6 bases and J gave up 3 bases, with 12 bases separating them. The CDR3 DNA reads TGTGCCAGCAGATTCGGACAGATCTACGAGCAGTACTTC. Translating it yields CASRFGQIYEQYF.

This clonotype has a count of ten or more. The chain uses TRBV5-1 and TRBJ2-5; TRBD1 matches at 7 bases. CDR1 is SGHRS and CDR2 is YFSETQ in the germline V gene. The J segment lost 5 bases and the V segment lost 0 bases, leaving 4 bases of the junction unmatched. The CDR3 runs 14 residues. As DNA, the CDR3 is TGCGCCAGCAGCTTGGGAACAGGGGCGGAGACCCAGTACTTC. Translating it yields CASSLGTGAETQYF.

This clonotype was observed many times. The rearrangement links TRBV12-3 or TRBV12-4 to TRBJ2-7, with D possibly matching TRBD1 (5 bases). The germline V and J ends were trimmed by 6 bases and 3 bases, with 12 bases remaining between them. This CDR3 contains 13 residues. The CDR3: CASSLGQGYEQYF. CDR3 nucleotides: TGTGCCAGCAGCTTGGGGCAGGGCTACGAGCAGTACTTC.

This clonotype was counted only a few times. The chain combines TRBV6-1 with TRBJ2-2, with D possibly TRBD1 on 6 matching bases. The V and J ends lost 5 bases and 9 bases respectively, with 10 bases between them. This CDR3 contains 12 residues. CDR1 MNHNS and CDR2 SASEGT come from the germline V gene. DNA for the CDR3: TGTGCCAGCAGTACCGGACAGAGGGAGCTGTTTTTT. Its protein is CASSTGQRELFF.

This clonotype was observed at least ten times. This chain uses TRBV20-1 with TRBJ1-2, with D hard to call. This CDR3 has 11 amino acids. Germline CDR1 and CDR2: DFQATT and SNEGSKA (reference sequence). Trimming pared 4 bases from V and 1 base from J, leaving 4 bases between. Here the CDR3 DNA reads TGCAGTGCTACTGATAACTATGGCTACACCTTC. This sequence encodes CSATDNYGYTF.

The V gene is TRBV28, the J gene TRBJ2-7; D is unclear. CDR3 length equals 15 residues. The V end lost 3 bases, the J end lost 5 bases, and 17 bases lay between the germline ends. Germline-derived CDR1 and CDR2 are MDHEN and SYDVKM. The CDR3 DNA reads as TGTGCCAGCAGTTTGGGAACGGACCCTCGGGACGAGCAGTACTTC. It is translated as CASSLGTDPRDEQYF.

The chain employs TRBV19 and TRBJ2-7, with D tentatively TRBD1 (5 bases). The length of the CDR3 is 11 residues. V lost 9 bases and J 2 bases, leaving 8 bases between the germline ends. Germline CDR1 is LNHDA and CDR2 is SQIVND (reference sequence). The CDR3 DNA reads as TGTGCCAGGGACACCGCCTACGAGCAGTACTTC. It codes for CARDTAYEQYF.

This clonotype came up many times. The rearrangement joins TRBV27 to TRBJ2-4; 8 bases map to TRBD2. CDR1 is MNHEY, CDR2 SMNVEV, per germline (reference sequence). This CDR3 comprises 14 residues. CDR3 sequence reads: CAKRREEAKNIQYF. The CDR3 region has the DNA TGTGCGAAGAGGCGGGAGGAGGCCAAAAACATTCAGTACTTC.

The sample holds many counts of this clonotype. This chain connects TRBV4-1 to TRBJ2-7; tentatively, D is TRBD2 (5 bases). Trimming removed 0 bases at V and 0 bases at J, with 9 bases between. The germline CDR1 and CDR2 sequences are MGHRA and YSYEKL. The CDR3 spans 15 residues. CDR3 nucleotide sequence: TGCGCCAGCAGCCAAGATGCGGGTAGCTCCTACGAGCAGTACTTC. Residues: CASSQDAGSSYEQYF.

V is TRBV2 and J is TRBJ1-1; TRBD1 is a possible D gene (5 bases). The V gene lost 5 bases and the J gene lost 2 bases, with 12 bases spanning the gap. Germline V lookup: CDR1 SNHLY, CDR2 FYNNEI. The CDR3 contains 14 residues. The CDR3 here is CASSQTGTNTEAFF. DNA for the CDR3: TGTGCCAGCAGTCAAACCGGGACCAACACTGAAGCTTTCTTT. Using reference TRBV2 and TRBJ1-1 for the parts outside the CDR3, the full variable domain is EPEVTQTPSHQVTQMGQEVILRCVPISNHLYFYWYRQILGQKVEFLVSFYNNEISEKSEIFDDQFSVERPDGSNFTLKIRSTKLEDSAMYFCASSQTGTNTEAFFGQGTRLTVV.

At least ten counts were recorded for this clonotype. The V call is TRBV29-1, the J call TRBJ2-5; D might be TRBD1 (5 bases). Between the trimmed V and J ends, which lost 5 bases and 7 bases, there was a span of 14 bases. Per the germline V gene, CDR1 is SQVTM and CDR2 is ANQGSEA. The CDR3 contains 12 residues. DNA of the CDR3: TGCAGCGTTAGGGGTGTGGATCGGACCCAGTACTTC. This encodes CSVRGVDRTQYF.

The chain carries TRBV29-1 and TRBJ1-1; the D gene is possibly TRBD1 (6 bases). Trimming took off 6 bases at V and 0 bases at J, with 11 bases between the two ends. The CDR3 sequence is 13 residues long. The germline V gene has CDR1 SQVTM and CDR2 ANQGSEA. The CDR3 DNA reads TGCAGCGTCTCGGGACAAATGAACACTGAAGCTTTCTTT. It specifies CSVSGQMNTEAFF.

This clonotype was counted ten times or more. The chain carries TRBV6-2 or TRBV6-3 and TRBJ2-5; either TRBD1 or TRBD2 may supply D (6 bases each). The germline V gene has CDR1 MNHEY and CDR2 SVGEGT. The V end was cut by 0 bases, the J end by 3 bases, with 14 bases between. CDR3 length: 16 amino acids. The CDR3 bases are TGTGCCAGCAGTTACTCTTGGGGGGCCAAAGAAGAGACCCAGTACTTC. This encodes CASSYSWGAKEETQYF.

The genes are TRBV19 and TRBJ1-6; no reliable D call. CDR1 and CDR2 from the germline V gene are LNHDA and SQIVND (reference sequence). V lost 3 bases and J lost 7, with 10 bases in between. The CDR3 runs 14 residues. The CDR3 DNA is TGTGCCAGTAGTATGGGGATTGTAAATTCACCCCTCCACTTT. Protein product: CASSMGIVNSPLHF.

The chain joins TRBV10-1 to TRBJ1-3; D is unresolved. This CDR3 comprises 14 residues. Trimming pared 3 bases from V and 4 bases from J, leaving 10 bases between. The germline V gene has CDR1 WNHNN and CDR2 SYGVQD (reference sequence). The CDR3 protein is CASSDGGIGNTIYF. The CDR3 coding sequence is TGCGCCAGCAGTGATGGAGGGATAGGAAACACCATATATTTT.